Below are 24 T cell receptor beta chains sequenced from a single sample in a study of T cells in tuberculosis. The assay was immunoSEQ multiplex PCR, and TCRdb's table has in-frame clones only and misses some. The table shows 30,000 to 35,000 clones, with around 90% occurring only once. Stated time point: new active TB diagnosis, blood taken before or within 7 days of starting treatment. The material sequenced was PBMCs, taken at tuberculosis diagnosis. All receptors derive from an adult with tuberculosis.

The chain uses TRBV4-2 and TRBJ1-5, with D unclear. The V and J ends lost 4 bases and 6 bases respectively, with 16 bases between them. The CDR3 covers 15 residues. Looked up from germline, CDR1 is LGHNA and CDR2 is YNFKEQ. The CDR3 DNA reads as TGTGCCAGCAGCCCCAATGACCGAGGAGGTCAGCCCCAGCATTTT. Its translation: CASSPNDRGGQPQHF.

This CDR3 reads CASSLAQGQGMAEAFF. CDR3 in DNA: TGTGCCAGCAGCTTAGCCCAGGGACAAGGTATGGCTGAAGCTTTCTTT. The rearrangement uses TRBV11-1 and TRBJ1-1, with D possibly matching TRBD1 (6 bases). V lost 0 bases to trimming and J lost 6 bases, with 17 bases between them. The germline CDR1 and CDR2 sequences are SGHAT and FQDESV (reference sequence). CDR3 size: 16 residues.

The genes are TRBV4-1 and TRBJ2-7; 11 bases map to TRBD1. The CDR3 loop spans 17 amino acids. Looked up from germline, CDR1 is MGHRA and CDR2 is YSYEKL. V lost 4 bases to trimming and J lost 3 bases; unmatched junction nucleotides: 11. CDR3 protein: CASSPFYPGTGGYEQYF. For the CDR3, the DNA is TGCGCCAGCAGCCCTTTTTACCCCGGGACAGGGGGCTACGAGCAGTACTTC.

The V call is TRBV19, the J call TRBJ1-4, with a possible D match to TRBD1 (5 bases). V dropped 10 bases and J dropped 3 bases, with 12 bases sitting between them. Per germline, CDR1 LNHDA and CDR2 SQIVND (reference sequence). This CDR3 region has 13 residues. The CDR3: CATHGGANEKLFF. In nucleotides, the CDR3 is TGTGCCACCCATGGGGGGGCTAATGAAAAACTGTTTTTT.

This chain joins TRBV20-1 and TRBJ2-7; D is unclear. The CDR3 consists of 10 residues. Per germline, CDR1 DFQATT and CDR2 SNEGSKA (reference sequence). V was clipped by 6 bases and J by 2 bases, with 5 bases between them. The CDR3 region has the DNA TGCAGTGCCGAGACCTACGAGCAGTACTTC. It yields the protein CSAETYEQYF.

The rearrangement joins TRBV5-5 to TRBJ1-2, with D maybe TRBD1 (6 bases). Germline CDR1 reads SGHKS; CDR2 reads YYEKEE (reference sequence). The V and J ends lost 3 bases and 4 bases respectively, with 13 bases between them. This CDR3 is 14 amino acids long. This CDR3 reads CASSSPRQVYGYTF. Written as DNA, the CDR3 is TGTGCCAGCAGCTCCCCTAGACAGGTCTATGGCTACACCTTC.

The chain is built from TRBV7-6 and TRBJ1-1, with D tentatively TRBD1 (5 bases). The V gene lost 2 bases and the J gene lost 6 bases, with 16 bases spanning the gap. The CDR3 spans 15 residues. Germline V lookup: CDR1 SGHVS, CDR2 FNYEAQ. CDR3 coding DNA: TGTGCCAGCAGCTTAATCTCAGGGCCTGGGGCTGAAGCTTTCTTT. It codes for CASSLISGPGAEAFF.

The chain is built from TRBV5-4 and TRBJ2-5; TRBD2 might be the D (5 bases). Germline V lookup: CDR1 SGHNT, CDR2 YYREEE (reference sequence). The germline V and J ends were trimmed by 4 bases and 5 bases, with 15 bases remaining between them. CDR3 length: 14 amino acids. The CDR3 sequence: CASSISLAGETQYF. The DNA of the CDR3 is TGTGCCAGCAGCATATCCCTAGCTGGGGAGACCCAGTACTTC.

V and J are TRBV10-2 and TRBJ1-5; 7 nucleotides agree with TRBD1. Germline V gene lookup returns CDR1 WSHSY and CDR2 SAAADI. V lost 4 bases to trimming and J lost 6 bases; unmatched junction nucleotides: 3. The CDR3 sequence is 13 residues long. CDR3 protein: CASSGNRGQPQHF. CDR3 nucleotide sequence: TGCGCCAGCAGTGGCAACAGGGGTCAGCCCCAGCATTTT.

The rearrangement links TRBV6-1 to TRBJ2-1, with D possibly matching TRBD1 (5 bases). Germline values: CDR1 MNHNS, CDR2 SASEGT. CDR3 length equals 13 residues. Trimming shortened V by 7 bases and J by 7 bases, and 14 bases separated the two germline ends. The CDR3 sequence: CASNAGPRNEQFF. The CDR3 coding sequence is TGTGCCAGCAACGCAGGGCCACGGAATGAGCAGTTCTTC.

The chain joins TRBV7-2 to TRBJ1-2, with 8 nucleotides matching TRBD1. CDR1 SGHTA and CDR2 FQGNSA come from the germline V gene. V was pared by 5 bases and J by 8 bases, with 7 bases of the junction left unmatched. The CDR3 covers 13 residues. CDR3 sequence: CASSPDRVHGYTF. CDR3 sequence (DNA): TGTGCCAGCAGCCCGGACAGGGTTCACGGCTACACCTTC.

This clone occurred once. V gene TRBV5-1 combines with J gene TRBJ2-1; 10 bases are shared with TRBD2. The germline V gene encodes CDR1 SGHRS and CDR2 YFSETQ. This CDR3 contains 19 residues. The ends lost 5 bases at V and 6 bases at J; junction bases unmatched: 20. CDR3 in DNA: TGCGCCAGCAGGCCCGGTGCAGCGGGAGGGATTCGGTTTAGCAATGAGCAGTTCTTC. Translation: CASRPGAAGGIRFSNEQFF.

The chain employs TRBV7-9 and TRBJ1-1, with D perhaps matching TRBD1 (6 bases). The CDR3 extends over 15 amino acids. CDR1 and CDR2 (germline): SEHNR, FQNEAQ (reference sequence). V lost 1 base to trimming and J lost 4 bases, with 13 bases between them. The CDR3 sequence is CASSLGTGTSTEAFF. The CDR3, as DNA: TGTGCCAGCAGCTTAGGTACAGGGACGAGCACTGAAGCTTTCTTT.

The CDR3 sequence is CASSFGETQYF. DNA of the CDR3: TGTGCCAGCAGCTTCGGGGAGACCCAGTACTTC. This chain uses TRBV5-4 with TRBJ2-5; the D is unclear. V was pared by 2 bases and J by 5 bases, with 4 bases between. Germline V gene sequence: CDR1 SGHNT, CDR2 YYREEE (reference sequence). CDR3 length: 11 amino acids.

The chain uses TRBV5-1 and TRBJ1-1, with D perhaps TRBD1 (5 bases). The CDR3 runs to 16 residues. Germline CDR1 SGHRS, CDR2 YFSETQ. With 4 bases removed from V and 0 bases from J, the gap between germline ends came to 16 bases. CDR3 in DNA: TGCGCCAGCAGCGGAGGGGCAGCGCTCTTGAACACTGAAGCTTTCTTT. Translating it yields CASSGGAALLNTEAFF.

The rearrangement joins TRBV6-1 to TRBJ1-1, with D possibly matching TRBD1 (6 bases). The V end lost 5 bases, the J end lost 6 bases, and 19 bases lay between the germline ends. CDR1 is MNHNS and CDR2 is SASEGT in the germline V gene. This CDR3 region has 15 residues. This CDR3 is CASSFTTGRIAEAFF. The DNA of the CDR3 is TGTGCCAGCAGTTTCACGACAGGTAGGATCGCTGAAGCTTTCTTT.

This chain joins TRBV30 and TRBJ2-6, with 7 bases aligning to TRBD1. The germline V gene encodes CDR1 GTSNPN and CDR2 SVGIG (reference sequence). J lost 0 bases, V lost 4 bases, and 3 bases had no gene match. The CDR3 sequence is 15 residues long. The DNA of the CDR3 is TGTGCCTGGAACCCAGGGGGCTCTGGGGCCAACGTCCTGACTTTC. Its translation: CAWNPGGSGANVLTF.

The chain combines TRBV30 with TRBJ2-7, with TRBD1 matching 7 bases. The CDR3 runs 14 residues. Germline V lookup: CDR1 GTSNPN, CDR2 SVGIG (reference sequence). V shed 1 base, J shed 4 bases, and the junction held 7 bases outside the gene matches. CDR3: CAWSEWDSRYEQYF. The CDR3 DNA follows: TGTGCCTGGAGTGAATGGGACAGCAGATACGAGCAGTACTTC. Full variable domain (missing parts from reference TRBV30 and TRBJ2-7): SQTIHQWPATLVQPVGSPLSLECTVEGTSNPNLYWYRQAAGRGLQLLFYSVGIGQISSEVPQNLSASRPQDRQFILSSKKLLLSDSGFYLCAWSEWDSRYEQYFGPGTRLTVT.

This clone was detected only once. The genes are TRBV19 and TRBJ1-2, with a possible D match to TRBD1 (5 bases). V lost 11 bases to trimming and J lost 4 bases, with 17 bases between them. This CDR3 has 13 amino acids. Per germline, CDR1 LNHDA and CDR2 SQIVND (reference sequence). The CDR3 loop reads CASNKQGLYGYTF. The CDR3 nucleotides read TGTGCCTCAAACAAGCAGGGCCTCTATGGCTACACCTTC.

The rearrangement joins TRBV4-3 to TRBJ2-3; no definite D call. V was trimmed by 0 bases and J by 0 bases, leaving 13 bases between them. The germline CDR1 and CDR2 sequences are LGHNA and YSLEER. The CDR3 loop spans 17 amino acids. As DNA, the CDR3 is TGCGCCAGCAGCCAAGATTTCGGCGCGGCTAGCACAGATACGCAGTATTTT. Translated: CASSQDFGAASTDTQYF.

V is TRBV7-2 and J is TRBJ2-5, with no clear D. The CDR3 covers 13 residues. CDR1 and CDR2 from the germline V gene are SGHTA and FQGNSA. V lost 5 bases and J lost 1, with 8 bases in between. The CDR3 DNA sequence: TGTGCCAGCAGCCCGCCAGTCCAAGAGACCCAGTACTTC. Translating it yields CASSPPVQETQYF.

The CDR3 sequence is CSVFIGVYGYTF. In DNA form, the CDR3 reads TGCAGCGTTTTTATCGGGGTCTATGGCTACACCTTC. The chain is built from TRBV29-1 and TRBJ1-2; D unclear. Trimming shortened V by 5 bases and J by 4 bases, and 11 bases separated the two germline ends. The CDR3 covers 12 residues. Germline CDR1 is SQVTM and CDR2 is ANQGSEA.

The chain couples TRBV9 to TRBJ2-2; 10 bases line up with TRBD2. Germline CDR1 reads SGDLS; CDR2 reads YYNGEE. Trimming removed 2 bases from V and 6 bases from J; junction bases left unmatched: 7. This CDR3 is 16 amino acids long. The CDR3 protein is CASSVQASGRAGELFF. CDR3 nucleotide sequence: TGTGCCAGCAGCGTCCAGGCTAGCGGGAGAGCCGGGGAGCTGTTTTTT.

V and J are TRBV5-4 and TRBJ2-1; D ambiguous. Germline V lookup: CDR1 SGHNT, CDR2 YYREEE (reference sequence). The CDR3 has 11 residues. V lost 2 bases to trimming and J lost 8 bases, with 5 bases between them. The CDR3, as DNA: TGTGCCAGCAGCTTTTCGGATGAGCAGTTCTTC. Translating gives CASSFSDEQFF.